The entry below describes one T cell receptor beta chain. Authors' methods: Counts of nucleated cells, estimated from reference gene primer amplification, were obtained. Sequencing used immunoSEQ multiplex PCR; TCRdb keeps in-frame clones, though not all of them. V and J calls plus clone size are reproduced from that table; the DNA served to infer D and trimming. This table holds tens of thousands of clones, around 85% found once. The V gene end was trimmed by 3 bases and the J gene end by 4 bases; junction bases not matched to a gene: 5. The CDR3 runs 16 residues. Germline V gene data show CDR1 as SGHDN and CDR2 as FVKESK. This record comes from a study of blood T cell repertoires in COVID-19. Study details: COVID-19 samples from acute and convalescent phases originated in the United States, Italy and Spain. Sources were T cells, B-cell-depleted T cells, or PBMCs; the material itself was cDNA or gDNA.

The chain links TRBV14 to TRBJ2-1; TRBD1 matches 11 bases. The sample comprised peripheral blood. This TCR came from a woman older than 75 with acute or convalescent COVID-19. The CDR3 sequence is CASSHLGTGGYNEQFF. Written as DNA, the CDR3 is TGTGCCAGCAGCCACTTAGGGACAGGGGGATACAATGAGCAGTTCTTC. Looking up the rest from reference TRBV14 and TRBJ2-1 gives the full variable domain: EAGVTQFPSHSVIEKGQTVTLRCDPISGHDNLYWYRRVMGKEIKFLLHFVKESKQDESGMPNNRFLAERTGGTYSTLKVQPAELEDSGVYFCASSHLGTGGYNEQFFGPGTRLTVL.